This TCR beta chain originates from a study of T cell responses to AZD1222 COVID-19 vaccine. A few counts support this clone. This CDR3 has 13 residues. The junction had 2 bases not matched to a gene; V was cut back by 0 bases and J by 10 bases. Germline V gene lookup returns CDR1 MNHEY and CDR2 SVGAGI. The repertoire was sequenced with immunoSEQ multiplex PCR; TCRdb's copy has only in-frame clones and lacks some. The sample consists of roughly 150,000 clones, 90% of them appearing once. The source was peripheral blood, collected 28 days after the second AZD1222 dose. The chain links TRBV6-5 to TRBJ1-4, with 7 bases aligning to TRBD1. The TCR originated in an adult who received the AZD1222 COVID-19 vaccine. The CDR3 loop is CASSYSSGGKLFF. The DNA for the CDR3 is TGTGCCAGCAGTTACTCGTCAGGGGGAAAACTGTTTTTT.